The clone carrying this T cell receptor (beta chain) was seen many times. V gave up 2 bases and J gave up 3 bases, with 11 bases separating them. The CDR3 extends over 14 amino acids. CDR1 is KGHSH, CDR2 LQKENI, per germline. Each CDR3 protein gets one entry after TCRdb re-called the RT-PCR reads with MiXCR. The table records approximately 720,000 distinct CDR3 sequences, over 12% of them present only once. Sequencing used memory CD4+ T cells from blood. J is TRBJ2-7 and V is TRBV18; D unresolved. This clonotype was obtained from a female donor in good health, serving as a healthy control. CDR3 nucleotides: TGTGCCAGCTCACCAACGGGCCACGACTACGAGCAGTACTTC. This sequence encodes CASSPTGHDYEQYF.